This T cell receptor (beta chain) comes out of a study of T-cell memory formation after mild COVID-19. Points from the study as a whole: Later expanders leaned CD4+, whereas day 15 to 85 contracting clones were balanced CD4/CD8. Prior to infection, memory already included some responding clones, suggesting cross-reactive memory joined. CD4+ contracting clones lay mainly in CM and EM, CD8+ ones in EMRA.

In this sample, this clonotype turned up a few times. Its cognate antigen is unknown. TCRdb recomputed calls from the 5' RACE reads with MiXCR, one row per CDR3 protein. The table includes a few hundred thousand distinct CDR3 sequences, more than 15% detected once. This CDR3 is built from 12 residues. Trimming pared 3 bases from V and 1 base from J, leaving 4 bases between. Germline V gene sequence: CDR1 SGHKS, CDR2 YYEKEE (reference sequence). The receptor was derived from a man aged 18-30 years who had mild COVID-19 (a few samples of this study predate the infection). Cell type and time point are not known. This chain connects TRBV5-5 to TRBJ2-5; D not resolved. The sequenced material came from PBMCs or a T cell subset sorted from them (not recorded which). The CDR3 loop reads CASSWPQETQYF. The CDR3, as DNA: TGTGCCAGCAGCTGGCCCCAAGAGACCCAGTACTTC.